Listed below are T cell receptor beta chains from one sample, sequenced in a study of blood T cell repertoires in COVID-19. Method: immunoSEQ multiplex PCR; TCRdb's copy keeps in-frame clones and lacks some. This sample yields under 250,000 clones, of which around 85% are seen a single time; approximately 8.6% belongs to the top ten. The specimen sequenced was PBMCs or T cells enriched from blood (not recorded which). The receptor set was obtained from a woman aged 45-60 years with acute COVID-19. CDR3s include the opening cysteine and the closing phenylalanine or tryptophan. A D gene is named only where the DNA matches it firmly. Some rows have no size entry. The others give once, few or many, or a class for an expanded clone.

TRBV19,few,TRBJ1-4,TRBD1,TGTGCCAGTAGCGAAGAGCGGACAGGTTCAAAACTGTTTTTT,CASSEERTGSKLFF
TRBV5-1,NA,TRBJ2-1,NA,TGCGCCAGCAGCTTAGGGAGCCATGAGCAGTTCTTC,CASSLGSHEQFF
TRBV4-3,NA,TRBJ2-7,NA,TGCGCCAGCAGCCAAGATCGTAGCAGTTACGACGAGCAGTACTTC,CASSQDRSSYDEQYF
TRBV25-1,NA,TRBJ2-1,NA,TGTGCCAGCAGAGGGGGTTCCTCCTACAATGAGCAGTTCTTC,CASRGGSSYNEQFF
TRBV7-3,NA,TRBJ2-3,NA,TGTGCCAGCAGCCCGGACTACGCCACAGATACGCAGTATTTT,CASSPDYATDTQYF
TRBV6-4,NA,TRBJ1-2,TRBD1,TGTGCCAGCAGTGAAGCCAGGGGGCAGGGCTACACCTTC,CASSEARGQGYTF
TRBV9,NA,TRBJ1-1,NA,TGTGCCAGCAGCGTAGCAGAGGGGCCGGGGGGCCCGGGCACTGAAGCTTTCTTT,CASSVAEGPGGPGTEAFF
TRBV7-9,NA,TRBJ1-5,TRBD1,TGTGCCAGCAGTCCCGGGACAGGGGCCCATCAGCCCCAGCATTTT,CASSPGTGAHQPQHF
TRBV18,NA,TRBJ2-7,TRBD2,TGTGCCAGCTCACCCGGACTAGCGGGGGGGATCTCCTACGAGCAGTACTTC,CASSPGLAGGISYEQYF
TRBV14,few,TRBJ1-6,NA,TGTGCCAGCAGCCAAGAGCGGGGCTCCTATAATTCACCCCTCCACTTT,CASSQERGSYNSPLHF
TRBV5-1,NA,TRBJ2-1,TRBD2,TGCGCCAGCAGCCCGGGACTAGCGGGGGCTATAAACAATGAGCAGTTCTTC,CASSPGLAGAINNEQFF
TRBV19,NA,TRBJ2-2,TRBD2,TGTGCCAGTAGTATGACGCGACGCGGGGGCACCGGGGAGCTGTTTTTT,CASSMTRRGGTGELFF
TRBV18,NA,TRBJ2-7,TRBD2,TGTGCCAGCTGCGCGGGGGGCTCCAACGAGCAGTACTTC,CASCAGGSNEQYF
TRBV18,NA,TRBJ1-5,NA,TGTGCCAGCTCAGGGCAGTATAGCAATCAGCCCCAGCATTTT,CASSGQYSNQPQHF
TRBV5-1,NA,TRBJ2-1,TRBD2,TGCGCCAGCAGCTTGTCCCTAGCGGGGGGATACAATGAGCAGTTCTTC,CASSLSLAGGYNEQFF
TRBV4-2,NA,TRBJ2-4,NA,TGTGCCAGCAGCCAATATACAGGGATTCAGTACTTC,CASSQYTGIQYF
TRBV4-3,NA,TRBJ1-2,NA,TGCGCCAGCAGCCAAGGTGGCAGAACTAACTATGGCTACACCTTC,CASSQGGRTNYGYTF
TRBV7-2,NA,TRBJ2-3,TRBD2,TGTGCCAGCAGCCCGTATAGCGGGGGGACAGATACGCAGTATTTT,CASSPYSGGTDTQYF
TRBV5-1,NA,TRBJ2-5,TRBD1,TGCGCCAGCAGCACCCTGGGACAGGGCGCGGAGACCCAGTACTTC,CASSTLGQGAETQYF
TRBV7-8,NA,TRBJ2-2,NA,TGTGCCAGCAGCTTAAGGAGGGGTCGGACCGGGGAGCTGTTTTTT,CASSLRRGRTGELFF